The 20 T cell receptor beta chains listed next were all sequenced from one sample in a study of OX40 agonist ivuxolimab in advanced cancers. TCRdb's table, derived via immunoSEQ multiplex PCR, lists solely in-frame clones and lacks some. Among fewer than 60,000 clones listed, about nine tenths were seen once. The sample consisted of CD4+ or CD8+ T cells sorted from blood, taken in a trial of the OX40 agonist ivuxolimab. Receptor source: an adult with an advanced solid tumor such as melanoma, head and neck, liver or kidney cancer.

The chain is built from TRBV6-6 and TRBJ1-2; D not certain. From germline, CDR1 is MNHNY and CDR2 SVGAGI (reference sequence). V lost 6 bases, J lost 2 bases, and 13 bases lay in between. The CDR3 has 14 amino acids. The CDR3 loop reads CASSPHMVNYGYTF. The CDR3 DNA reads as TGTGCCAGCAGCCCTCACATGGTGAACTATGGCTACACCTTC.

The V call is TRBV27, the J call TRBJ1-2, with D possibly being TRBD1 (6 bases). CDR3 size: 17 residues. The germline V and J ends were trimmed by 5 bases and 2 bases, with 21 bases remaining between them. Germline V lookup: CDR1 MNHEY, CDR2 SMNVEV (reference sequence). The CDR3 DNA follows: TGTGCCAGCAGTCCCGCCGGGACAACCCCCGTAAACTATGGCTACACCTTC. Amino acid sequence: CASSPAGTTPVNYGYTF.

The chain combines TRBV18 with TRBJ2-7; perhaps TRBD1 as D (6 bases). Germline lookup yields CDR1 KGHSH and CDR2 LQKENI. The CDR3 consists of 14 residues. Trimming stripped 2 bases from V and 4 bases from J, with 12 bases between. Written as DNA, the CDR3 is TGTGCCAGCTCACCAAGTACAGGGCGGTACGAGCAGTACTTC. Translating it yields CASSPSTGRYEQYF.

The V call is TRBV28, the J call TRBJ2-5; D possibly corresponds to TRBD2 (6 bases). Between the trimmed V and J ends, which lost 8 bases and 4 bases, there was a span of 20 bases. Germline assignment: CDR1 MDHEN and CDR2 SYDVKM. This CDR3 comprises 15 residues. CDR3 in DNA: TGTGCCAGCCGAACGGGCGCGGAGGGCGGAGAGACCCAGTACTTC. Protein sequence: CASRTGAEGGETQYF.

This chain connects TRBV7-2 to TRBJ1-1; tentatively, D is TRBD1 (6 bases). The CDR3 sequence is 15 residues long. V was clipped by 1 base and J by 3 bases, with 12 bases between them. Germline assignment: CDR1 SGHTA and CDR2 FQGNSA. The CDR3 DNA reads TGTGCCAGCAGCTTAGATCAGGGGTCCTACACTGAAGCTTTCTTT. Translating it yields CASSLDQGSYTEAFF. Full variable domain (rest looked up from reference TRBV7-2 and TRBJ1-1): GAGVSQSPSNKVTEKGKDVELRCDPISGHTALYWYRQSLGQGLEFLIYFQGNSAPDKSGLPSDRFSAERTGGSVSTLTIQRTQQEDSAVYLCASSLDQGSYTEAFFGQGTRLTVV.

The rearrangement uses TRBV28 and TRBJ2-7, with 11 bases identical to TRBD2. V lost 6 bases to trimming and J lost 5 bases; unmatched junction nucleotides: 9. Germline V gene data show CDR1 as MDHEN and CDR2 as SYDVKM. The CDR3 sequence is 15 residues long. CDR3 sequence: CASSPTSGRVHEQYF. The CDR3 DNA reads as TGTGCCAGCAGCCCCACTAGCGGGAGAGTCCACGAGCAGTACTTC.

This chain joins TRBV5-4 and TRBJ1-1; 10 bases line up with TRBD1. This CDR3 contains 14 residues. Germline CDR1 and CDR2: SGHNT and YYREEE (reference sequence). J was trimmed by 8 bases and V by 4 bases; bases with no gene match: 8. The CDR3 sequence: CASSRGTGDREAFF. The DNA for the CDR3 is TGTGCCAGCAGCCGAGGGACAGGGGACCGGGAAGCTTTCTTT.

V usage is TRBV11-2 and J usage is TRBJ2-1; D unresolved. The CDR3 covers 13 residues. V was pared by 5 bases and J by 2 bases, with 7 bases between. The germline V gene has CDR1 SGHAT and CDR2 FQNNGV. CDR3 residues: CASSLGTYNEQFF. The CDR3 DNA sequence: TGTGCCAGCAGCCTAGGAACCTACAATGAGCAGTTCTTC.

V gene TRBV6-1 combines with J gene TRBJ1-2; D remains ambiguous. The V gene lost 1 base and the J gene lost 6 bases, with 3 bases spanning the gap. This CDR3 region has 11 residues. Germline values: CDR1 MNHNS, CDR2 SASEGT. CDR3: CASSEEHGYTF. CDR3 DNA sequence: TGTGCCAGCAGTGAAGAGCATGGCTACACCTTC.

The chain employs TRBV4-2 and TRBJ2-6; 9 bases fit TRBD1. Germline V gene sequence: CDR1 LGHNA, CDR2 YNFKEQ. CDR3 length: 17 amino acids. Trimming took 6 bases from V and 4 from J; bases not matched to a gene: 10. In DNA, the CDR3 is TGTGCCAGCAGTGGATCGGGACAGGGTCGGGGGGCCAACGTCCTGACTTTC. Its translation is CASSGSGQGRGANVLTF.

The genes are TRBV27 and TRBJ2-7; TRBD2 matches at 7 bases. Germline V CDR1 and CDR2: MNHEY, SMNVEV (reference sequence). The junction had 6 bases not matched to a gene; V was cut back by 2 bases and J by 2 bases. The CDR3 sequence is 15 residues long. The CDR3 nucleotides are TGTGCCAGCAGTTTACTCGGCGGGAGCGCCTACGAGCAGTACTTC. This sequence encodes CASSLLGGSAYEQYF.

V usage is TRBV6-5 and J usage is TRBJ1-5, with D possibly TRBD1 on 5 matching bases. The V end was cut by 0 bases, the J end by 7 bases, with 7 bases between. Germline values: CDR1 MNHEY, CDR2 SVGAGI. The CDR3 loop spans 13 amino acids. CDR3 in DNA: TGTGCCAGCAGTTACTCGAGGGGACAGCCCCAGCATTTT. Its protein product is CASSYSRGQPQHF.

The CDR3 here is CASSVGPDYGYTF. In DNA form, the CDR3 reads TGTGCCAGTAGTGTTGGTCCTGACTATGGCTACACCTTC. V and J are TRBV19 and TRBJ1-2; no definite D call. Trimming shortened V by 5 bases and J by 3 bases, and 10 bases separated the two germline ends. The V gene's germline CDR1 is LNHDA and CDR2 SQIVND (reference sequence). There are 13 residues in the CDR3.

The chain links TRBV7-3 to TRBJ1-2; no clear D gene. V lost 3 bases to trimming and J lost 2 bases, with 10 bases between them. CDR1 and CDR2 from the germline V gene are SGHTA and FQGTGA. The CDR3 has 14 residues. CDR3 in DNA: TGTGCCAGCAGCTTTCCCCCCCTGAACTATGGCTACACCTTC. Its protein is CASSFPPLNYGYTF.

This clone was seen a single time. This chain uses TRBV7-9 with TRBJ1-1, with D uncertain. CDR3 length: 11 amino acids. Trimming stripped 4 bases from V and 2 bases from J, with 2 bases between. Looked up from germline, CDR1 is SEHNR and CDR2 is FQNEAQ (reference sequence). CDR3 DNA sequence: TGTGCCAGCAGCTCAAACACTGAAGCTTTCTTT. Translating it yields CASSSNTEAFF. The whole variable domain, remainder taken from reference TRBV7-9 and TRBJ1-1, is DTGVSQNPRHKITKRGQNVTFRCDPISEHNRLYWYRQTLGQGPEFLTYFQNEAQLEKSRLLSDRFSAERPKGSFSTLEIQRTEQGDSAMYLCASSSNTEAFFGQGTRLTVV.

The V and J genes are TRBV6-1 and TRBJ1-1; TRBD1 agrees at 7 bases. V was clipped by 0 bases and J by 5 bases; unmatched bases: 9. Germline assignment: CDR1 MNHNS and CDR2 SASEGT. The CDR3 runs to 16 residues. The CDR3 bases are TGTGCCAGCAGTGAAGCGGTTGGAGGGGGCTATACTGAAGCTTTCTTT. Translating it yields CASSEAVGGGYTEAFF.

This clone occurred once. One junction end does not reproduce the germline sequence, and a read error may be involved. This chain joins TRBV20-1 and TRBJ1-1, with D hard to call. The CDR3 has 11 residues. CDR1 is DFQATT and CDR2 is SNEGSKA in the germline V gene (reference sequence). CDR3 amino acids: CSANFNSEAFF. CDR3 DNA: TGCAGTGCTAATTTTAACAGTGAAGCTTTCTTT.

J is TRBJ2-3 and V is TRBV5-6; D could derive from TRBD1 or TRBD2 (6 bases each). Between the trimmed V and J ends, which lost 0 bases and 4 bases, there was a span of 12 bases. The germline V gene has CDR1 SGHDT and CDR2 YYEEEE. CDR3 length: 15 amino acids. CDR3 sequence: CASSLARRGADTQYF. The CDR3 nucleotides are TGTGCCAGCAGCTTGGCGCGGAGGGGGGCAGATACGCAGTATTTT.

Written as DNA, the CDR3 is TGTGCCAGCAGCTTAGATGACAGGTTCCAGGGGAGTCCTGAGCAGTTCTTC. Amino acids: CASSLDDRFQGSPEQFF. The chain uses TRBV11-3 and TRBJ2-1; possible D gene TRBD1, 6 bases. The CDR3 totals 17 residues. Trimming pared 0 bases from V and 9 bases from J, leaving 21 bases between. The V gene's germline CDR1 is SGHNT and CDR2 YENEEA. Using reference TRBV11-3 and TRBJ2-1 for the parts outside the CDR3, the full variable domain is EAGVVQSPRYKIIEKKQPVAFWCNPISGHNTLYWYLQNLGQGPELLIRYENEEAVDDSQLPKDRFSAERLKGVDSTLKIQPAELGDSAVYLCASSLDDRFQGSPEQFFGPGTRLTVL.

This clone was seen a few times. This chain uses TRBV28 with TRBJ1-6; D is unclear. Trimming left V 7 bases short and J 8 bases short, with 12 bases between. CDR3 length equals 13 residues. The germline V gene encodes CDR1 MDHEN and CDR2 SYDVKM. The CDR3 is CASTDPWDSPLHF. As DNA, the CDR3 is TGTGCCAGCACTGATCCTTGGGATTCACCCCTCCACTTT.